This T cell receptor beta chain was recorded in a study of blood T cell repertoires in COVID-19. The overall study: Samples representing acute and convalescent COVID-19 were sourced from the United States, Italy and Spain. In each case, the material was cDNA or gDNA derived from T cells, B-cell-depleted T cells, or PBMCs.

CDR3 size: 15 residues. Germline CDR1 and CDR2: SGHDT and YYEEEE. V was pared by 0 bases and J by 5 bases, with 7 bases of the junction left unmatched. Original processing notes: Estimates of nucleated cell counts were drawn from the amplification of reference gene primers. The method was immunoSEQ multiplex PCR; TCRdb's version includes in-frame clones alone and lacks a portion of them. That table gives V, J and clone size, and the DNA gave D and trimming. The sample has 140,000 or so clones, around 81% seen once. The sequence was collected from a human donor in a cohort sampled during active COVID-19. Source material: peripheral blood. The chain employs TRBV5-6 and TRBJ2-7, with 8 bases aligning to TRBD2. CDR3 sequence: CASSLASAGVDEQYF. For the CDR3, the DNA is TGTGCCAGCAGCTTGGCCTCAGCGGGAGTAGACGAGCAGTACTTC.